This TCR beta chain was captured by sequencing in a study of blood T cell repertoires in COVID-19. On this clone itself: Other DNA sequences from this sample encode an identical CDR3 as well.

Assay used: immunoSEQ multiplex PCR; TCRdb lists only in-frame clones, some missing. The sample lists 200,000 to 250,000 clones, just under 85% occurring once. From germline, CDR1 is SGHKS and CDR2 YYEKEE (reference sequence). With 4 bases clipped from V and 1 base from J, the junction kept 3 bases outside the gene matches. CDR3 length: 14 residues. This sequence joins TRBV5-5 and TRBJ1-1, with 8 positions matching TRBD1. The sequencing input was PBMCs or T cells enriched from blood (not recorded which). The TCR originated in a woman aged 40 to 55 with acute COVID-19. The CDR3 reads CASSLGTGNTEAFF. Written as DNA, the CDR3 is TGTGCCAGCAGCCTAGGGACAGGGAACACTGAAGCTTTCTTT.